The 27 T cell receptor beta chains reported below all come from one sample, sequenced in a study of CD8 T cells in Susac syndrome. With random hexamers, reverse transcription was performed on 0.5 to 1 ug of RNA. TCRdb reanalysed the immunoSEQ multiplex PCR reads using MiXCR and keeps one entry per CDR3 protein. Among about 100,000 distinct CDR3 sequences listed, nearly 97% were seen once. The sequenced sample consisted of CD8+ T cells from PBMCs. These receptors came from a human donor with Susac syndrome.

V is TRBV12-3 or TRBV12-4 and J is TRBJ2-5; perhaps TRBD2 as D (5 bases). V lost 3 bases and J 5 bases, leaving 16 bases between the germline ends. The CDR3 spans 15 residues. CDR3 bases: TGTGCCAGCAGTTTGGAGGAGACTGAGTTGGAGACCCAGTACTTC. Amino acid sequence: CASSLEETELETQYF.

The gene calls are TRBV6-4 and TRBJ2-3, with 11 nucleotides matching TRBD2. The CDR3 is 15 residues long. Per germline, CDR1 MRHNA and CDR2 SNTAGT. The V and J ends lost 4 bases and 4 bases, in that order; junction bases with no gene match: 4. CDR3 sequence: CASSAELAGADTQYF. As DNA, the CDR3 is TGTGCCAGCAGTGCGGAACTAGCGGGAGCAGATACGCAGTATTTT.

This chain joins TRBV7-3 and TRBJ2-1; TRBD2 matches at 9 bases. V lost 6 bases and J lost 9; bases outside the gene matches: 12. Germline CDR1 reads SGHTA; CDR2 reads FQGTGA. The CDR3 covers 15 residues. The CDR3, as DNA: TGTGCCAGCAGGGGCGGGAGGGCCCAGGGTGGTGAGCAGTTCTTC. It is translated as CASRGGRAQGGEQFF.

The rearrangement links TRBV5-6 to TRBJ1-2, with D hard to call. Trimming removed 4 bases at V and 2 bases at J, with 9 bases between. The CDR3 runs to 13 residues. Germline-derived CDR1 and CDR2 are SGHDT and YYEEEE. The CDR3, as DNA: TGTGCCAGCAGCCCCGACACGAACTATGGCTACACCTTC. Encoded protein: CASSPDTNYGYTF.

The chain recombines TRBV28 with TRBJ2-5, with D possibly TRBD2 on 5 matching bases. Trimming cost V 6 bases and J 5 bases, with 13 bases left between them. The CDR3 is 13 residues long. The germline CDR1 and CDR2 sequences are MDHEN and SYDVKM. The CDR3 region has the DNA TGTGCCAGCAGGACGGGGTTAAGGGAGACCCAGTACTTC. Translated, it gives CASRTGLRETQYF.

The CDR3 is CASSTSRGPLWYNEQFF. CDR3 coding DNA: TGTGCCAGCAGTACTTCAAGGGGCCCGTTATGGTACAATGAGCAGTTCTTC. The V call is TRBV28, the J call TRBJ2-1; the D gene is possibly TRBD1 (5 bases). V dropped 5 bases and J dropped 4 bases, with 21 bases sitting between them. The CDR3 consists of 17 residues. The germline CDR1 and CDR2 sequences are MDHEN and SYDVKM.

CDR3 amino acids: CASSDGDQETQYF. The DNA for the CDR3 is TGTGCCAGCAGTGACGGGGATCAAGAGACCCAGTACTTC. This chain uses TRBV6-4 with TRBJ2-5; no reliable D call. Germline CDR1 and CDR2: MRHNA and SNTAGT. V shed 2 bases and J shed 2 bases, with 6 bases lying between them. The CDR3 is 13 residues long.

This chain links TRBV15 with TRBJ2-7; D gene ambiguous. Germline loops: CDR1 LNHNV, CDR2 YYDKDF (reference sequence). The V end was cut by 1 base, the J end by 2 bases, with 9 bases between. This CDR3 region has 14 residues. The CDR3 here is CATSRGAGPYEQYF. CDR3 bases: TGTGCCACCAGCAGAGGAGCAGGCCCCTACGAGCAGTACTTC.

This CDR3 reads CSARHRDRDTGELFF. The DNA of the CDR3 is TGCAGTGCTAGACACCGGGACAGGGACACCGGGGAGCTGTTTTTT. The chain uses TRBV20-1 and TRBJ2-2, with 9 bases matching TRBD1. The CDR3 extends over 15 amino acids. J lost 3 bases, V lost 2 bases, and 4 bases had no gene match. The V gene's germline CDR1 is DFQATT and CDR2 SNEGSKA (reference sequence).

The rearrangement joins TRBV12-3 or TRBV12-4 to TRBJ1-5; 10 bases align to TRBD1. V dropped 6 bases and J dropped 4; count of bases not matched to a gene: 9. There are 16 residues in the CDR3. The CDR3 protein is CASSLGTGVGNQPQHF. In DNA form, the CDR3 reads TGTGCCAGCAGCCTGGGGACAGGGGTAGGGAATCAGCCCCAGCATTTT.

The rearrangement joins TRBV29-1 to TRBJ2-1; TRBD2 matches 9 bases. The ends lost 4 bases at V and 3 bases at J; junction bases unmatched: 4. The V gene's germline CDR1 is SQVTM and CDR2 ANQGSEA. This CDR3 has 14 residues. The CDR3 DNA follows: TGCAGCGTTGTAGGTAGCGGGAGCTACAATGAGCAGTTCTTC. As protein: CSVVGSGSYNEQFF.

This chain joins TRBV3-1 and TRBJ1-2, with D possibly TRBD1 on 5 matching bases. V was pared by 4 bases and J by 7 bases, with 13 bases between. Germline values: CDR1 LGHDT, CDR2 YNNKEL (reference sequence). The CDR3 totals 13 residues. CDR3 DNA: TGTGCCAGCAGCCCGGACGGCGGGGCTGGCTACACCTTC. Encoded protein: CASSPDGGAGYTF.

The rearrangement links TRBV18 to TRBJ2-7, with unresolved D. This CDR3 has 12 residues. Trimming took 2 bases from V and 6 from J, leaving 8 bases between them. Germline assignment: CDR1 KGHSH and CDR2 LQKENI. CDR3 protein: CASSPTTSEQYF. In nucleotides, the CDR3 is TGTGCCAGCTCACCAACTACGAGCGAGCAGTACTTC.

The chain joins TRBV7-8 to TRBJ2-3, with 7 nucleotides matching TRBD2. In germline, CDR1 is SGHVS, CDR2 FQNEAQ. The CDR3 has 15 residues. V was clipped by 1 base and J by 3 bases; unmatched bases: 4. The CDR3 sequence: CASSLEAGETDTQYF. DNA of the CDR3: TGTGCCAGCAGCTTAGAGGCGGGGGAGACAGATACGCAGTATTTT.

The chain couples TRBV6-5 to TRBJ2-1, with TRBD2 matching 7 bases. V lost 0 bases to trimming and J lost 1 base; unmatched junction nucleotides: 3. From germline, CDR1 is MNHEY and CDR2 SVGAGI. This CDR3 has 16 residues. CDR3 nucleotides: TGTGCCAGCAGTTACTCGACGGGAGGATCCTACAATGAGCAGTTCTTC. It is translated as CASSYSTGGSYNEQFF.

This clonotype was counted once. The rearrangement joins TRBV29-1 to TRBJ2-1; 7 bases align to TRBD1. The length of the CDR3 is 14 residues. V shed 4 bases, J shed 1 base, and the junction held 4 bases outside the gene matches. Germline V gene lookup returns CDR1 SQVTM and CDR2 ANQGSEA. Here the CDR3 reads CSVGDRASYNEQFF. DNA for the CDR3: TGCAGCGTTGGCGACAGGGCTTCCTACAATGAGCAGTTCTTC.

V gene TRBV18 combines with J gene TRBJ2-7; 8 bases map to TRBD1. There are 14 residues in the CDR3. Germline loops: CDR1 KGHSH, CDR2 LQKENI. With V trimmed by 3 bases and J by 5 bases, 6 bases remained unmatched. CDR3 sequence: CASSPRQGKNEQYF. The CDR3 region has the DNA TGTGCCAGCTCACCTCGACAGGGGAAGAACGAGCAGTACTTC. The full variable domain, with the rest looked up from reference TRBV18 and TRBJ2-7, is NAGVMQNPRHLVRRRGQEARLRCSPMKGHSHVYWYRQLPEEGLKFMVYLQKENIIDESGMPKERFSAEFPKEGPSILRIQQVVRGDSAAYFCASSPRQGKNEQYFGPGTRLTVT.

This chain connects TRBV5-6 to TRBJ2-7; 8 nucleotides align to TRBD2. The germline V gene has CDR1 SGHDT and CDR2 YYEEEE. This CDR3 has 15 amino acids. The V and J ends lost 0 bases and 3 bases, in that order; junction bases with no gene match: 5. This CDR3 reads CASSLEATSVYEQYF. The CDR3 nucleotides read TGTGCCAGCAGCTTGGAGGCGACTAGCGTCTACGAGCAGTACTTC.

J is TRBJ2-2 and V is TRBV2, with TRBD1 as a possible D gene (6 bases). Germline V gives CDR1 SNHLY, CDR2 FYNNEI. Trimming took 2 bases from V and 5 from J, leaving 6 bases between them. The CDR3 loop spans 13 amino acids. The CDR3 spells CASSERGTGELFF. CDR3 nucleotide sequence: TGTGCCAGCAGTGAAAGGGGGACCGGGGAGCTGTTTTTT.

The chain joins TRBV2 to TRBJ2-2; no reliable D call. Trimming removed 7 bases at V and 5 bases at J, with 11 bases between. Germline values: CDR1 SNHLY, CDR2 FYNNEI. The CDR3 loop spans 13 amino acids. The CDR3 protein is CASTMGPTGELFF. CDR3 nucleotides: TGTGCCAGCACCATGGGTCCTACCGGGGAGCTGTTTTTT.

This rearrangement joins TRBV27 to TRBJ2-4; either TRBD1 or TRBD2 may supply D (6 bases each). The CDR3 spans 14 residues. Germline-derived CDR1 and CDR2 are MNHEY and SMNVEV (reference sequence). The germline V and J ends were trimmed by 0 bases and 6 bases, with 9 bases remaining between them. The CDR3 is CASSLSSGANIQYF. As DNA, the CDR3 is TGTGCCAGCAGTTTATCTTCGGGGGCAAACATTCAGTACTTC.

In DNA, the CDR3 is TGTGCCAGCAGTGGTACTAGCGGTCCTCCCTACGAGCAGTACTTC. Its protein is CASSGTSGPPYEQYF. V is TRBV28 and J is TRBJ2-7, with TRBD2 matching over 8 bases. The CDR3 is made up of 15 amino acids. Germline CDR1 MDHEN, CDR2 SYDVKM. V lost 5 bases, J lost 2 bases, and 8 bases stayed unmatched.

The rearrangement links TRBV30 to TRBJ2-5; possible D gene TRBD1, 6 bases. The CDR3 covers 16 residues. Germline assignment: CDR1 GTSNPN and CDR2 SVGIG (reference sequence). Trimming took off 0 bases at V and 5 bases at J, with 19 bases between the two ends. In DNA, the CDR3 is TGTGCCTGGAGTGTAGTGGGGACAAAACCTCTGGAGACCCAGTACTTC. Protein: CAWSVVGTKPLETQYF.

V and J are TRBV5-6 and TRBJ2-3; D is unresolved. Germline lookup yields CDR1 SGHDT and CDR2 YYEEEE. The CDR3 runs to 15 residues. V lost 2 bases and J lost 0, with 10 bases in between. This CDR3 reads CASSFTARSTDTQYF. DNA for the CDR3: TGTGCCAGCAGCTTTACAGCGCGCAGCACAGATACGCAGTATTTT.

The V call is TRBV6-5, the J call TRBJ1-5; TRBD1 might be the D (5 bases). Germline V gene sequence: CDR1 MNHEY, CDR2 SVGAGI. V lost 0 bases, J lost 7 bases, and 13 bases lay in between. The CDR3 loop spans 15 amino acids. The CDR3 bases are TGTGCCAGCAGTTACTCGGGGGGGTTGGGGCAGCCCCAGCATTTT. This gives the protein CASSYSGGLGQPQHF.

This rearrangement joins TRBV11-2 to TRBJ1-5, with unresolved D. Germline CDR1 and CDR2: SGHAT and FQNNGV. This CDR3 has 13 residues. Trimming took off 3 bases at V and 7 bases at J, with 10 bases between the two ends. The chain's CDR3 is CASSFLVGQPQHF. The CDR3 DNA reads as TGTGCCAGCAGCTTTTTAGTTGGGCAGCCCCAGCATTTT.

The V and J genes are TRBV6-4 and TRBJ1-5, with a tentative D call TRBD1 (5 bases). The CDR3 is 15 residues long. The V and J ends lost 2 bases and 4 bases respectively, with 12 bases between them. The germline gives CDR1 MRHNA, CDR2 SNTAGT. CDR3 nucleotide sequence: TGTGCCAGCAGTGACCGGATACAGGAAAATCAGCCCCAGCATTTT. Encoded protein: CASSDRIQENQPQHF.